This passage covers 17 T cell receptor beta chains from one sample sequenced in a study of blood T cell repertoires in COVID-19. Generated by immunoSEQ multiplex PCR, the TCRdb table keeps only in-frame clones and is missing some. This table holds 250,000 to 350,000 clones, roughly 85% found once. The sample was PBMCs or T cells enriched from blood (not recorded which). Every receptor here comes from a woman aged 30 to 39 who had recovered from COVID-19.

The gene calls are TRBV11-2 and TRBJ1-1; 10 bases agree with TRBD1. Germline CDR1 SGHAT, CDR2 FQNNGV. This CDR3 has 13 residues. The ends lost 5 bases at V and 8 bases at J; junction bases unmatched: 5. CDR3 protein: CASSRDRGTEAFF. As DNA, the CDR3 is TGTGCCAGCAGCCGGGACAGGGGAACCGAAGCTTTCTTT. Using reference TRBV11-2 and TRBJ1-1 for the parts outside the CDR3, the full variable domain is EAGVAQSPRYKIIEKRQSVAFWCNPISGHATLYWYQQILGQGPKLLIQFQNNGVVDDSQLPKDRFSAERLKGVDSTLKIQPAKLEDSAVYLCASSRDRGTEAFFGQGTRLTVV.

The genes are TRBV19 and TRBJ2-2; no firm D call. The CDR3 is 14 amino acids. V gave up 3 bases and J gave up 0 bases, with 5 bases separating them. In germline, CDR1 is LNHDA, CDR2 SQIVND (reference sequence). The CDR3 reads CASSIVTNTGELFF. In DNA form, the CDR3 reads TGTGCCAGTAGTATTGTAACGAACACCGGGGAGCTGTTTTTT. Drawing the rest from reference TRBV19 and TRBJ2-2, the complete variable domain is DGGITQSPKYLFRKEGQNVTLSCEQNLNHDAMYWYRQDPGQGLRLIYYSQIVNDFQKGDIAEGYSVSREKKESFPLTVTSAQKNPTAFYLCASSIVTNTGELFFGEGSRLTVL.

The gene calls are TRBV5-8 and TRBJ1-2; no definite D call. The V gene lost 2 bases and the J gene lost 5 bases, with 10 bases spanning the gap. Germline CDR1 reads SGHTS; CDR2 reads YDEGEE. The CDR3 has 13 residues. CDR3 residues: CASSFLTEYGYTF. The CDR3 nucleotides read TGTGCCAGCAGCTTTCTCACAGAATATGGCTACACCTTC.

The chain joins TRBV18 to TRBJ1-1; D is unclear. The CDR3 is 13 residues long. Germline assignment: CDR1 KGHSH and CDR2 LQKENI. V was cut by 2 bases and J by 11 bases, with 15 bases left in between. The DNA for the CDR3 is TGTGCCAGCTCACCAGGTTCCGGGGATCGGGCTTTCTTT. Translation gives CASSPGSGDRAFF.

The CDR3 coding sequence is TGTGCCAGCAGGCAAGAGGGTAACTATGGCTACACCTTC. It yields the protein CASRQEGNYGYTF. The V and J genes are TRBV2 and TRBJ1-2; no clear D. The CDR3 is made up of 13 amino acids. V shed 6 bases and J shed 1 base, with 9 bases lying between them. CDR1 is SNHLY and CDR2 is FYNNEI in the germline V gene.

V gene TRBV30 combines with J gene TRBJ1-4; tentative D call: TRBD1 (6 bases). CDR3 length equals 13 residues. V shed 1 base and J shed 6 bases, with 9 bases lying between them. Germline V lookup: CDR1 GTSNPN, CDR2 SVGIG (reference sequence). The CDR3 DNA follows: TGTGCCTGGAGTGCCGCAGGGGATGAAAAACTGTTTTTT. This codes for CAWSAAGDEKLFF. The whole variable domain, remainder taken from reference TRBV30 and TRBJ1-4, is SQTIHQWPATLVQPVGSPLSLECTVEGTSNPNLYWYRQAAGRGLQLLFYSVGIGQISSEVPQNLSASRPQDRQFILSSKKLLLSDSGFYLCAWSAAGDEKLFFGSGTQLSVL.

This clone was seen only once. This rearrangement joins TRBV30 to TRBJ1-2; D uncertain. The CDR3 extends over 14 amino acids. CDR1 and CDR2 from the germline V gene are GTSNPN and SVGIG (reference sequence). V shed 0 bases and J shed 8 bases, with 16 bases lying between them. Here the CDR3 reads CAWSVRQDIGGYTF. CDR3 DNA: TGTGCCTGGAGTGTACGGCAGGATATAGGAGGCTACACCTTC.

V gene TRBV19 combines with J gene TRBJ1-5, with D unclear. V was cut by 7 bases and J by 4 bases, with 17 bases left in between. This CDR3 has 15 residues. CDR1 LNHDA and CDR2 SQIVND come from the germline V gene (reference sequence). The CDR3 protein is CASNTLASGNQPQHF. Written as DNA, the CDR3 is TGTGCCAGTAACACATTAGCCAGCGGGAATCAGCCCCAGCATTTT. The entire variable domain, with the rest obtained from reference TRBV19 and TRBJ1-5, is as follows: DGGITQSPKYLFRKEGQNVTLSCEQNLNHDAMYWYRQDPGQGLRLIYYSQIVNDFQKGDIAEGYSVSREKKESFPLTVTSAQKNPTAFYLCASNTLASGNQPQHFGDGTRLSIL.

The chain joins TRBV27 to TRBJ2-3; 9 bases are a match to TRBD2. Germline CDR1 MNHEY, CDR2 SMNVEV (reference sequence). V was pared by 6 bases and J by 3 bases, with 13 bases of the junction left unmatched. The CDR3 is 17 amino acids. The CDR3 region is CASSLYGGGGRTDTQYF. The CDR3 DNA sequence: TGTGCCAGCAGCCTGTACGGCGGGGGGGGCCGGACAGATACGCAGTATTTT.

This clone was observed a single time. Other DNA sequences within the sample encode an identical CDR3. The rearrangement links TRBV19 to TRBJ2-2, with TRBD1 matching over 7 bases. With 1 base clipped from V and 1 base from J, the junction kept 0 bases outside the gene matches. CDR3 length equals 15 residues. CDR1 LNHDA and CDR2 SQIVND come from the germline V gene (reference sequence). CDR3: CASSIGQGNTGELFF. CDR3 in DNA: TGTGCCAGTAGTATAGGACAGGGGAACACCGGGGAGCTGTTTTTT. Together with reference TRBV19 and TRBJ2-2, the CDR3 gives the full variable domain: DGGITQSPKYLFRKEGQNVTLSCEQNLNHDAMYWYRQDPGQGLRLIYYSQIVNDFQKGDIAEGYSVSREKKESFPLTVTSAQKNPTAFYLCASSIGQGNTGELFFGEGSRLTVL.

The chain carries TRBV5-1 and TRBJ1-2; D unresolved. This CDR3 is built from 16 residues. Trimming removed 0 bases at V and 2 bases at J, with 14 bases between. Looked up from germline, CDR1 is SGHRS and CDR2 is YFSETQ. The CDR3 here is CASSLEWAGENYGYTF. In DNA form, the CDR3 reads TGCGCCAGCAGCTTGGAGTGGGCAGGCGAAAACTATGGCTACACCTTC.

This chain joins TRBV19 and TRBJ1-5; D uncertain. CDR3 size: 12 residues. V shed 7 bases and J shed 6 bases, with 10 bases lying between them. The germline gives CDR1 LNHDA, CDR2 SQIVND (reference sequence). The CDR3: CASKEGTQPQHF. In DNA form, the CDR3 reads TGTGCCAGTAAAGAGGGAACTCAGCCCCAGCATTTT.

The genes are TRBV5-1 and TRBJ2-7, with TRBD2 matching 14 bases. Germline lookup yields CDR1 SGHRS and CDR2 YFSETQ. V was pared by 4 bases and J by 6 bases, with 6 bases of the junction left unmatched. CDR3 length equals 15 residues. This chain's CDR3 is CASSPGLAGGPEQYF. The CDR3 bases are TGCGCCAGCAGCCCCGGACTAGCGGGGGGCCCCGAGCAGTACTTC.

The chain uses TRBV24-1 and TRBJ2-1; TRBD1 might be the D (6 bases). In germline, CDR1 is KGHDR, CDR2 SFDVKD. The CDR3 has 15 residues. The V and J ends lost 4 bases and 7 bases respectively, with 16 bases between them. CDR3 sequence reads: CATSDPTGTGNEQFF. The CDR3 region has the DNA TGTGCCACCAGTGACCCGACAGGCACTGGGAATGAGCAGTTCTTC.

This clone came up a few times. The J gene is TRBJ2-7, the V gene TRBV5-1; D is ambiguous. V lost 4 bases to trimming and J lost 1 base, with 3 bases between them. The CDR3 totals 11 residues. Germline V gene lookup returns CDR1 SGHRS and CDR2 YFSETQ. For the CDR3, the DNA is TGCGCCAGCAGCCCATCCTACGAGCAGTACTTC. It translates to CASSPSYEQYF.

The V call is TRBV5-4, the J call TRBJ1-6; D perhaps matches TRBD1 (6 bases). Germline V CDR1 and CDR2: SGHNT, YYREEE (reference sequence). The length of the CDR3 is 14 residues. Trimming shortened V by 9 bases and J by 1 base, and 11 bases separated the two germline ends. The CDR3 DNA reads TGTGCCACCAAACAGGGATCCTATAATTCACCCCTCCACTTT. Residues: CATKQGSYNSPLHF.

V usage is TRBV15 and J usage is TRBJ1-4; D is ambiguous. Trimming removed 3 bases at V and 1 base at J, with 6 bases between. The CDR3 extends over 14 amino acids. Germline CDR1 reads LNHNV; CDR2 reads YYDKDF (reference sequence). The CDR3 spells CATSREGTNEKLFF. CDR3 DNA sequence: TGTGCCACCAGCAGGGAGGGAACTAATGAAAAACTGTTTTTT.